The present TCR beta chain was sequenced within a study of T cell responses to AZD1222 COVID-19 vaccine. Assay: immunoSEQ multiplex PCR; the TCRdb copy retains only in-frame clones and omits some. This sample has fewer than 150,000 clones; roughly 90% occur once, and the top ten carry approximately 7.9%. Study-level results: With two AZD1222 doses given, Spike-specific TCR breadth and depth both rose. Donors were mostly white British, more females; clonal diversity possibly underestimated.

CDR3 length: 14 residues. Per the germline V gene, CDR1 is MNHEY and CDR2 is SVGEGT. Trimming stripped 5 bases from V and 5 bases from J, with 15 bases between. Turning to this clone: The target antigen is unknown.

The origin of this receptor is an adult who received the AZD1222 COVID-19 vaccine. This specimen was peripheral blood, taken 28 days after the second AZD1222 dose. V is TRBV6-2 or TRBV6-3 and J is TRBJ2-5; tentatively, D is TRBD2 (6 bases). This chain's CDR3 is CASSPLGGMETQYF. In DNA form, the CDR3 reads TGTGCCAGCAGTCCCCTTGGAGGGATGGAGACCCAGTACTTC.